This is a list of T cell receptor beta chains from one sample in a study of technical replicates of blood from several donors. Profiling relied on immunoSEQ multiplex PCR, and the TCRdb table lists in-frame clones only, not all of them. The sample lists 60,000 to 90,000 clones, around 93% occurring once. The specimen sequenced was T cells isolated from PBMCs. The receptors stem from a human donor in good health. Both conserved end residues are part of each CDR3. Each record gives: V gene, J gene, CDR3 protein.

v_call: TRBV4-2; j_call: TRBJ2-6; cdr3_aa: CASSQASGRSGANVLTF
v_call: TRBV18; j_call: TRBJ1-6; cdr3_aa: CASSPPPGQGERAWANFSPLHF
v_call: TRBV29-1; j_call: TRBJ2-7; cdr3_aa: CSVEYQGGKYEQYF
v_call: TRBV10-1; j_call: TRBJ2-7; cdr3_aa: CASRQGSGDEQYF
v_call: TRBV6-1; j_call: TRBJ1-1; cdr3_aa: CRVLGADRLDKAFF
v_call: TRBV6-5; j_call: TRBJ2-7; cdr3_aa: CASSSSGNTYEQYF
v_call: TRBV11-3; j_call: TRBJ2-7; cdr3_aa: CASSPRTSGGGEQYF
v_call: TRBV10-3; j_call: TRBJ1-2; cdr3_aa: CAISESIGTGGLYGYTF
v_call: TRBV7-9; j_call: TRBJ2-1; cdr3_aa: CASSLAGLLSYNEQFF
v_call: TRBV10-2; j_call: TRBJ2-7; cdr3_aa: CASSRDRFYEQYF
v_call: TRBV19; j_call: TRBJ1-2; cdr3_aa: CASRGTGVVYGYTF
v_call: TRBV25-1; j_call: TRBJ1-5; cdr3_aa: CASSDGGNQPQHF
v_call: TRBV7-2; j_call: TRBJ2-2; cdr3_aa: CASSMSAMNTGELFF
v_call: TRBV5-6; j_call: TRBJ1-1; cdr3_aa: CASSIGLEAFF
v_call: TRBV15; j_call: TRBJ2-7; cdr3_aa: CATSGRESRSHEQYF
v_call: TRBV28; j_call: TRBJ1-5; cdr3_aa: CATVWGGEWGNQPQHF
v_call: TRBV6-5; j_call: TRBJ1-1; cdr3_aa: CASSYSSRGQEAFF
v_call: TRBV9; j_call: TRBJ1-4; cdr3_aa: CASSEQGEEKLFF
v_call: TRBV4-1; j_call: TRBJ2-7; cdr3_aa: CASSHKRGGSYEQYF
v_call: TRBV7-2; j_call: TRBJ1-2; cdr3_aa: CASSLSGQGWQGGYTF
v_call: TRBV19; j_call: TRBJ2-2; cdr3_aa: CASSIDLGRTGELFF
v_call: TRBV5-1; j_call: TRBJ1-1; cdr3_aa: CASSRPGGTEAFF
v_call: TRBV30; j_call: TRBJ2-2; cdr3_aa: CAWSVYSSTGELFF
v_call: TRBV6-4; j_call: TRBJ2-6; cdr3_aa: CASSETGGSGANVLTF
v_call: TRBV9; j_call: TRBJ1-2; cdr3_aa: CASSVATGPQGDYGYTF
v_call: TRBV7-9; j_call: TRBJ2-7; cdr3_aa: CASSTTEDSYEQYF
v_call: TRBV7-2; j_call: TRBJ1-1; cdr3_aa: CASSLRQGSPASEAFF
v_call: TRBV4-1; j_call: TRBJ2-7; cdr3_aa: CASSPGTGTYEQYF
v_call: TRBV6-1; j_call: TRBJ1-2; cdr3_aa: CASSDTGATYGYTF
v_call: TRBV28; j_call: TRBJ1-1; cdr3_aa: CASRTDRGNLEAFF
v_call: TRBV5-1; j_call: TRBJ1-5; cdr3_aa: CASSLLPGQLDQPQHF
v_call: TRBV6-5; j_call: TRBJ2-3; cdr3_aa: CATYGISSTDTQYF
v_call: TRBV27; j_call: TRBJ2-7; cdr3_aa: CASRTRTGTRVYEQYF
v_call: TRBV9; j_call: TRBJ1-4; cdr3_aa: CASSVTGAGEKLFF
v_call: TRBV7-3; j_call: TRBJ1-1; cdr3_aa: CASSSGQGGYTEAFF
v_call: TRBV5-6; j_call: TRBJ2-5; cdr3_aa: CASSSAPARTGLGETQYF
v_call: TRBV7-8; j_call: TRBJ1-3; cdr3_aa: CASSLVELPSGNTIYF
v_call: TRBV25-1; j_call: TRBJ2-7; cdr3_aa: CASSEYMGGVVLYF
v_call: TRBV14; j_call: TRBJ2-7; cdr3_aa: CASSQGATGSSYEQYF
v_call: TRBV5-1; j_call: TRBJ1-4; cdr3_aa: CASTARGGVEKLFF
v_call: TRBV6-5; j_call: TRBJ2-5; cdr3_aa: CASSYGVAGGPETQYF
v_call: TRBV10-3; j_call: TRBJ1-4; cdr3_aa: CAISGGQPNEKLFF
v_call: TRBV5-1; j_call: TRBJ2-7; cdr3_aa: CASSSNRVANHYEQYF
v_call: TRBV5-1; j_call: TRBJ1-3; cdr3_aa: CASSSGGGSTGNTIYF
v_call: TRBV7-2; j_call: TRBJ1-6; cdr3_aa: CASSLALGGSSPLHF
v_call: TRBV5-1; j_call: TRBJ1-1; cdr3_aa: CASSTGRRSDTEAFF
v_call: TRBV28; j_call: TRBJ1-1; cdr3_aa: CASSKDRVMNTEAFF
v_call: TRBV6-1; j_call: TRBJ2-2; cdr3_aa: CASSEAPRTGELFF
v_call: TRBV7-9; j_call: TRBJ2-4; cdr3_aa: CASSTSSLGNIQYF
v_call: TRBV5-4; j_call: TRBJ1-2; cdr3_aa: CASSATLLYGYTF
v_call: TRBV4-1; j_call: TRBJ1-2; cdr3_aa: CASSQQGGYGYTF
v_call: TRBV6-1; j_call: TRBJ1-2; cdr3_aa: CASSETDYEGAGYGYTF
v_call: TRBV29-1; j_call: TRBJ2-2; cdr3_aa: CSVDSPNTGELFF
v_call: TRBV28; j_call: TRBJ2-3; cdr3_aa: CASSLTLGSTDTQYF
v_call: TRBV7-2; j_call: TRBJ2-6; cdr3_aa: CASNRVSGANVLTF